The 20 T cell receptor beta chains in this list originate from one sample, sequenced in a study of patients and donors after allogeneic stem cell transplantation. TCRdb recomputed calls from the RT-PCR reads with MiXCR, one row per CDR3 protein. The sample has about a million distinct CDR3 sequences; approximately 18% are singletons. The sample comprised blood, either unsorted or a sorted T cell fraction (not recorded which). All receptors derive from a human donor who was either an allogeneic HSCT recipient or a stem cell or donor lymphocyte infusion donor (not recorded which). It is not recorded whose cells these are; they may come from a transplant donor.

About this clonotype: A read error may produce the germline difference seen at one junction end. The rearrangement joins TRBV6-5 to TRBJ1-5; 8 bases align to TRBD1. Germline V gene data show CDR1 as MNHEY and CDR2 as SVGAGI. This CDR3 comprises 15 residues. This chain's CDR3 is CASSFLGQGKQPQHF. The CDR3 DNA is TGTGCCAGCAGTTTCCTCGGACAGGGCAAACAGCCCCAGCATTTT.

A single count supports this clonotype. This rearrangement joins TRBV5-1 to TRBJ1-6, with a weak D call TRBD1 (5 bases). Looked up from germline, CDR1 is SGHRS and CDR2 is YFSETQ. The CDR3 has 13 residues. V was trimmed by 4 bases and J by 13 bases, leaving 15 bases between them. The CDR3 region has the DNA TGCGCCAGCAGCCCGGGACTGAATCACCCCCTCCACTTT. This gives the protein CASSPGLNHPLHF.

In its sample, this clonotype was seen a few times. The V call is TRBV29-1, the J call TRBJ1-1; D is undetermined. V was cut by 2 bases and J by 0 bases, with 7 bases left in between. Germline CDR1 SQVTM, CDR2 ANQGSEA. This CDR3 is 13 amino acids long. The CDR3 region is CSVEKQLNTEAFF. CDR3 nucleotides: TGCAGCGTTGAAAAACAGCTGAACACTGAAGCTTTCTTT. Drawing the rest from reference TRBV29-1 and TRBJ1-1, the complete variable domain is SAVISQKPSRDICQRGTSLTIQCQVDSQVTMMFWYRQQPGQSLTLIATANQGSEATYESGFVIDKFPISRPNLTFSTLTVSNMSPEDSSIYLCSVEKQLNTEAFFGQGTRLTVV.

This clonotype was recorded a few times. The chain couples TRBV2 to TRBJ2-5; the D gene is possibly TRBD1 (6 bases). The V end was cut by 8 bases, the J end by 4 bases, with 14 bases between. Germline CDR1 is SNHLY and CDR2 is FYNNEI. The CDR3 totals 13 residues. Written as DNA, the CDR3 is TGTGCCAGCCCAACCACAGGGATAGAGACCCAGTACTTC. It specifies CASPTTGIETQYF.

Note on this clonotype: The junction departs from the called germline gene at one end, perhaps through a read error. The chain has TRBV7-7 and TRBJ2-5; the D gene is possibly TRBD2 (6 bases). The CDR3 has 16 amino acids. Per the germline V gene, CDR1 is SSHAT and CDR2 is FNYEAQ (reference sequence). This CDR3 is CASSPIGLTVGETQYF. CDR3 coding DNA: TGTGCTAGCAGCCCCATTGGACTAACTGTTGGGGAGACCCAGTACTTC. The complete variable domain, with remaining parts taken from reference TRBV7-7 and TRBJ2-5, reads GAGVSQSPRYKVTKRGQDVTLRCDPISSHATLYWYQQALGQGPEFLTYFNYEAQPDKSGLPSDRFSAERPEGSISTLTIQRTEQRDSAMYRCASSPIGLTVGETQYFGPGTRLLVL.

CDR3 bases: TGCGCCAGCAGCTACGAGGGACAGCCTCCCTATGGCTACACCTTC. Translated, it gives CASSYEGQPPYGYTF. The chain links TRBV5-1 to TRBJ1-2; 7 bases are shared with TRBD1. Germline loops: CDR1 SGHRS, CDR2 YFSETQ. This CDR3 region has 15 residues. With V trimmed by 3 bases and J by 4 bases, 9 bases remained unmatched.

This clonotype has only a few counts. The chain employs TRBV6-5 and TRBJ2-3; 8 nucleotides line up with TRBD1. Unmatched junction bases numbered 11, after V lost 4 bases and J lost 8 bases. Germline CDR1 reads MNHEY; CDR2 reads SVGAGI. This CDR3 comprises 15 residues. The CDR3 reads CASSSPRTGLRTQYF. Written as DNA, the CDR3 is TGTGCCAGCAGTTCTCCCCGGACAGGGCTGCGTACGCAGTATTTT.

This clonotype was recorded a few times. CDR3 in amino acids: CASSLTGMGTGELFF. The CDR3 nucleotides are TGCGCCAGCAGCTTGACAGGGATGGGGACCGGGGAGCTGTTTTTT. This chain links TRBV5-1 with TRBJ2-2, with a tentative D call TRBD1 (6 bases). V shed 1 base and J shed 5 bases, with 12 bases lying between them. This CDR3 region has 15 residues. The germline CDR1 and CDR2 sequences are SGHRS and YFSETQ.

This chain connects TRBV9 to TRBJ2-5; D gene uncertain. The ends were cut back, 3 bases at V and 5 bases at J, with 14 bases in the middle. The germline V gene has CDR1 SGDLS and CDR2 YYNGEE. The CDR3 length is 14 residues. CDR3 sequence (DNA): TGTGCCAGCAGCGAGACCCTTGGCGCGGAGACCCAGTACTTC. Its protein is CASSETLGAETQYF. Full variable domain (remainder filled in from reference TRBV9 and TRBJ2-5): DSGVTQTPKHLITATGQRVTLRCSPRSGDLSVYWYQQSLDQGLQFLIQYYNGEERAKGNILERFSAQQFPDLHSELNLSSLELGDSALYFCASSETLGAETQYFGPGTRLLVL.

A few counts support this clonotype. The chain links TRBV5-1 to TRBJ1-6; D gene unclear. Per germline, CDR1 SGHRS and CDR2 YFSETQ. V was clipped by 2 bases and J by 8 bases, with 8 bases between them. The CDR3 covers 13 residues. CDR3 coding DNA: TGCGCCAGCAGCTTCTACTCGGATTCACCCCTCCACTTT. It encodes CASSFYSDSPLHF.

Remarks on this clonotype: The junction departs from germline at one end; a sequencing error may be responsible. The chain is built from TRBV7-7 and TRBJ2-5; perhaps TRBD1 as D (5 bases). Germline CDR1 and CDR2: SSHAT and FNYEAQ (reference sequence). The CDR3 contains 14 residues. CDR3 amino acids: CASSSDMNQETQYF. CDR3 nucleotides: TGTGCTAGCAGCTCGGACATGAACCAAGAGACCCAGTACTTC.

The genes are TRBV24-1 and TRBJ2-1; D remains ambiguous. Trimming took 3 bases from V and 4 from J, leaving 12 bases between them. The CDR3 extends over 15 amino acids. Germline V gene data show CDR1 as KGHDR and CDR2 as SFDVKD. The CDR3 coding sequence is TGTGCCACCAGTGATGGCACCCCAGTTTACAATGAGCAGTTCTTC. Translated: CATSDGTPVYNEQFF.

This clonotype turned up a few times. The CDR3 here is CASSQGGGVQETQYF. The CDR3 DNA follows: TGTGCCAGCAGCCAAGGGGGCGGGGTCCAAGAGACCCAGTACTTC. J is TRBJ2-5 and V is TRBV7-6, with D possibly matching TRBD1 (7 bases). The length of the CDR3 is 15 residues. Germline V gene lookup returns CDR1 SGHVS and CDR2 FNYEAQ. V was clipped by 5 bases and J by 1 base, with 14 bases between them.

The V call is TRBV20-1, the J call TRBJ1-2; no reliable D call. CDR1 is DFQATT and CDR2 is SNEGSKA in the germline V gene (reference sequence). The CDR3 extends over 15 amino acids. Trimming removed 0 bases from V and 7 bases from J, with 18 bases in between. The CDR3 sequence: CSARDLSQGGGGYTF. In DNA form, the CDR3 reads TGCAGTGCTAGAGATCTATCGCAAGGAGGCGGTGGCTACACCTTC.

The V and J genes are TRBV10-3 and TRBJ2-1; maybe TRBD2 (6 bases). Germline V gene lookup returns CDR1 ENHRY and CDR2 SYGVKD. The length of the CDR3 is 15 residues. Trimming took 10 bases from V and 2 from J, leaving 18 bases between them. The CDR3 DNA follows: TGTGCCAGTCAGGGTGGGGGACTTCCCTACAATGAGCAGTTCTTC. Residues: CASQGGGLPYNEQFF.

The V gene is TRBV6-5, the J gene TRBJ2-7, with D perhaps TRBD2 (6 bases). Germline V lookup: CDR1 MNHEY, CDR2 SVGAGI. This CDR3 is built from 15 residues. V was pared by 2 bases and J by 0 bases, with 11 bases between. This CDR3 is CASSYTPGGSYEQYF. CDR3 sequence (DNA): TGTGCCAGCAGTTACACCCCCGGGGGCTCCTACGAGCAGTACTTC.

The chain joins TRBV6-2 or TRBV6-3 to TRBJ1-1; 10 bases are a match to TRBD1. Trimming cost V 5 bases and J 6 bases; bases outside gene matches: 6. The germline CDR1 and CDR2 sequences are MNHEY and SVGEGT. CDR3 length equals 14 residues. The CDR3 DNA sequence: TGTGCCAGCAGTGCGACAGGGGGCTTTGCTGAAGCTTTCTTT. Translating gives CASSATGGFAEAFF.

The sample holds a few counts of this clonotype. This chain uses TRBV6-5 with TRBJ2-7; weak D call: TRBD1 (6 bases). The V gene lost 2 bases and the J gene lost 7 bases, with 18 bases spanning the gap. Germline CDR1 MNHEY, CDR2 SVGAGI. This CDR3 spans 15 amino acids. CDR3 protein: CASSYTRQEQGEQYF. The CDR3 bases are TGTGCCAGCAGTTACACCCGACAGGAGCAGGGGGAGCAGTACTTC.

The V and J genes are TRBV10-3 and TRBJ2-1, with 11 bases that match TRBD1. CDR3 length: 15 amino acids. Germline values: CDR1 ENHRY, CDR2 SYGVKD. The junction had 12 bases not matched to a gene; V was cut back by 10 bases and J by 7 bases. In nucleotides, the CDR3 is TGTGCCACCAGGAGGGCGGGACAGGGGGTAAATGAGCAGTTCTTC. Protein: CATRRAGQGVNEQFF.

This clonotype showed up many times. This chain links TRBV7-9 with TRBJ2-1; D gene unclear. The germline V gene has CDR1 SEHNR and CDR2 FQNEAQ (reference sequence). The CDR3 loop spans 11 amino acids. The germline V and J ends were trimmed by 4 bases and 5 bases, with 3 bases remaining between them. CDR3 sequence: CASSYDNEQFF. CDR3 coding DNA: TGTGCCAGCAGCTACGACAATGAGCAGTTCTTC.